The source of this TCR beta chain is a study of T cell changes during pregnancy in multiple sclerosis. The assay was immunoSEQ multiplex PCR, and TCRdb's table has in-frame clones only and misses some. The sample lists roughly 84,000 clones, 85% to 95% occurring once. Germline V gene data show CDR1 as KGHSH and CDR2 as LQKENI. Trimming took off 3 bases at V and 2 bases at J, with 14 bases between the two ends. The CDR3 runs to 15 residues. The sequences come from peripheral blood, collected in the third trimester of pregnancy. The TCR originated in a female donor in good health, enrolled as a control in a pregnancy study. The V and J genes are TRBV18 and TRBJ2-7; tentatively, D is TRBD2 (5 bases). CDR3 residues: CASSPQSGAPYEQYF. CDR3 nucleotides: TGTGCCAGCTCACCTCAGAGCGGAGCCCCCTACGAGCAGTACTTC.